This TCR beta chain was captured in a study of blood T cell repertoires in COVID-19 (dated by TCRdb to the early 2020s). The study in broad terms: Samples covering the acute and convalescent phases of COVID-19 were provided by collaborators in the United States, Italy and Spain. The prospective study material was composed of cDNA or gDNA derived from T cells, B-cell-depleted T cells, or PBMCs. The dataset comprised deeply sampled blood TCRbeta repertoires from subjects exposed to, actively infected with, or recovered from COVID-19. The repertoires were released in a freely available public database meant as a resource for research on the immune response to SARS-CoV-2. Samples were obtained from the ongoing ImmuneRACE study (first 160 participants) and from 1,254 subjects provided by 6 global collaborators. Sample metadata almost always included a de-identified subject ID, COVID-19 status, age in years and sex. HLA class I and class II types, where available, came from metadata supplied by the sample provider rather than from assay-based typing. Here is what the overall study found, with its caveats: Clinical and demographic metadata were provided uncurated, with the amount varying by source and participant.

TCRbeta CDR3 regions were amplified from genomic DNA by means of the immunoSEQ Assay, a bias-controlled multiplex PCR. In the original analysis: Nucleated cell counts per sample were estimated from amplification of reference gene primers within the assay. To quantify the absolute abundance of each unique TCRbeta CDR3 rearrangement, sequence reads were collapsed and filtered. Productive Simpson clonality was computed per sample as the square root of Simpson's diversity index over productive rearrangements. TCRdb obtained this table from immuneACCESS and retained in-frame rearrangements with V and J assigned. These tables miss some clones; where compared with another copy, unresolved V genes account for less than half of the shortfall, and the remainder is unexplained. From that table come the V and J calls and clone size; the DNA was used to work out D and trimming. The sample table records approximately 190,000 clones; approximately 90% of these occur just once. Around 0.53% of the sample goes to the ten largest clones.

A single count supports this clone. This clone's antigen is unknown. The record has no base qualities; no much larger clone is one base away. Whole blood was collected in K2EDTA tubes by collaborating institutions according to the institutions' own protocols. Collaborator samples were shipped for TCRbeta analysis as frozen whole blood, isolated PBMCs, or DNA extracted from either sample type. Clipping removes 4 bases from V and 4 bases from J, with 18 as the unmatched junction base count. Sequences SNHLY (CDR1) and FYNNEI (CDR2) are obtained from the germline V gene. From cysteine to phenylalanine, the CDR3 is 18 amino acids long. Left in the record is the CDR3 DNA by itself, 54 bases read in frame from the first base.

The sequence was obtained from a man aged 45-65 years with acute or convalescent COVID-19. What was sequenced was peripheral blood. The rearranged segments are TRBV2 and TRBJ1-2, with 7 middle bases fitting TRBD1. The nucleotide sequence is TGTGCCAGCAGTGTCCACCGCGGGACAGCCACCCTGGGCTATGGCTACACCTTC. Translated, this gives CASSVHRGTATLGYGYTF.